This record concerns one T cell receptor beta chain sequence. This sample is part of a study of beta chain features in type 1 diabetes. This CDR3 contains 15 residues. Germline trimming cut 3 bases from V and 3 bases from J; bases unmatched to any gene: 7. The germline V gene encodes CDR1 MNHNS and CDR2 SASEGT. A single heparinised draw of around 0.11 L on average was taken per donor. Stem cell-like memory, regulatory, central memory and naive CD4+ cells were sorted via CD45RO/CCR7/CD25/CD127/CD95/CD27. Sorted populations all had greater than 95% purity. The isolated RNA, all of it, was reverse transcribed, so expressed TCRB transcripts were what got sequenced. Data came from immunoSEQ multiplex PCR; TCRdb stores just in-frame clones and leaves some out. The sample has more than 150,000 clones, approximately 10% seen once.

Sequencing was done on a sample of central memory CD4+ T cells from blood. This receptor was taken from a man in his late teens or twenties in good health. The chain joins TRBV6-1 to TRBJ2-7, with TRBD1 identical over 8 bases. CDR3 in amino acids: CASSESRQGSYEQYF. The DNA of the CDR3 is TGTGCCAGCAGTGAGAGCCGACAGGGGAGCTACGAGCAGTACTTC.